The 16 T cell receptor beta chains presented below share a single source sample, sequenced in a study of blood T cells in healthy people across ages (dated by TCRdb to the mid-2010s). The library was obtained by 5' RACE. Instrument on record: Illumina HiSeq 2500. A second PCR of roughly 6 to 11 cycles was run with a J-beta primer mix and a sample-barcoded 5' primer. TCRdb reran the public reads through fastp at Q25 and MiXCR, keeping productive beta chains. Each CDR3 protein gets just one entry, which takes the most common genes and DNA from the rows behind it. In all, the sample holds some 900,000 distinct CDR3 sequences, and 48% of those were seen once. In total, the top ten clones hold around an eighth of the sample. The sequencing sample was made of blood. Source of these receptors: a man between 25 and 39 years old in good health.

The rearrangement uses TRBV11-3 and TRBJ2-1; 7 bases are shared with TRBD2. After removal of 4 bases from V and 8 bases from J, the junction contained 14 bases not matched to a gene. CDR3 size: 16 residues. Germline V gives CDR1 SGHNT, CDR2 YENEEA. Here the CDR3 DNA reads TGTGCCAGCAGCTCCATCTCGGGGGGACGTTTTGATGAGCAGTTCTTC. Translating it yields CASSSISGGRFDEQFF.

The chain is built from TRBV25-1 and TRBJ1-4; possibly TRBD1 for D (5 bases). The CDR3 has 14 amino acids. In germline, CDR1 is MGHDK, CDR2 SYGVNS. V was cut by 5 bases and J by 6 bases, with 13 bases left in between. CDR3 region: CASSNQGFDEKLFF. The CDR3 DNA reads as TGTGCCAGCAGTAATCAGGGTTTCGATGAAAAACTGTTTTTT.

This chain connects TRBV4-1 to TRBJ2-5, with 12 bases fitting TRBD2. Judging by the DNA end, TRBJ2-7 fits better; the J call may be wrong. Per the germline V gene, CDR1 is MGHRA and CDR2 is YSYEKL. This CDR3 spans 15 amino acids. DNA for the CDR3: TGCGCCAGCAGGGCGACTAGCGGGGGAGTTGACGAGCAGTACTTC. Its translation is CASRATSGGVDEQYF.

This clonotype was seen a handful of times. The chain recombines TRBV7-2 with TRBJ2-1; 10 bases map to TRBD2. This CDR3 spans 15 amino acids. V lost 1 base and J lost 6; bases outside the gene matches: 3. Germline V CDR1 and CDR2: SGHTA, FQGNSA. CDR3 sequence: CASSLELAGTNEQFF. Written as DNA, the CDR3 is TGTGCCAGCAGCTTAGAACTAGCGGGGACCAATGAGCAGTTCTTC.

This clonotype was counted a few times. The chain links TRBV7-9 to TRBJ1-1; the D is unclear. V gave up 0 bases and J gave up 11 bases, with 7 bases separating them. The CDR3 is made up of 11 amino acids. Germline V gene lookup returns CDR1 SEHNR and CDR2 FQNEAQ (reference sequence). CDR3: CASSLAGGAFF. The CDR3 DNA sequence: TGTGCCAGCAGCTTAGCCGGCGGGGCTTTCTTT.

The chain has TRBV28 and TRBJ1-4; D uncertain. The germline V gene has CDR1 MDHEN and CDR2 SYDVKM. The CDR3 contains 14 residues. V was pared by 3 bases and J by 7 bases, with 12 bases between. CDR3 DNA: TGTGCCAGCAGTTTCCGACCGAAGATTGAAAAACTGTTTTTT. Its protein is CASSFRPKIEKLFF. The full variable domain, rest sourced from reference TRBV28 and TRBJ1-4, is DVKVTQSSRYLVKRTGEKVFLECVQDMDHENMFWYRQDPGLGLRLIYFSYDVKMKEKGDIPEGYSVSREKKERFSLILESASTNQTSMYLCASSFRPKIEKLFFGSGTQLSVL.

V is TRBV3-1 and J is TRBJ1-2; 7 bases line up with TRBD1. From germline, CDR1 is LGHDT and CDR2 YNNKEL (reference sequence). The V and J ends lost 4 bases and 2 bases, in that order; junction bases with no gene match: 7. The CDR3 has 15 residues. This chain's CDR3 is CASSLEQGQNYGYTF. Written as DNA, the CDR3 is TGTGCCAGCAGCCTCGAGCAGGGACAGAACTATGGCTACACCTTC.

This chain connects TRBV12-3 or TRBV12-4 to TRBJ1-2, with 7 bases identical to TRBD1. V dropped 6 bases and J dropped 8; count of bases not matched to a gene: 12. This CDR3 has 14 residues. The CDR3 region is CASRLTGAVWGYTF. The CDR3 nucleotides read TGTGCCAGCAGATTAACAGGGGCCGTATGGGGCTACACCTTC.

J is TRBJ2-2 and V is TRBV20-1; 8 bases match TRBD1. With V trimmed by 2 bases and J by 4 bases, 3 bases remained unmatched. This CDR3 is built from 14 residues. Germline V gene sequence: CDR1 DFQATT, CDR2 SNEGSKA (reference sequence). CDR3: CSARRTGTTGELFF. CDR3 in DNA: TGCAGTGCTAGACGGACAGGGACCACCGGGGAGCTGTTTTTT.

The chain joins TRBV7-9 to TRBJ2-2; D might be TRBD1 (5 bases). Per the germline V gene, CDR1 is SEHNR and CDR2 is FQNEAQ (reference sequence). V lost 2 bases and J lost 0, with 19 bases in between. The CDR3 is made up of 19 amino acids. CDR3 loop: CASSLPRISTVTNTGELFF. The CDR3 DNA sequence: TGTGCCAGCAGCTTACCCCGAATTTCGACAGTTACGAACACCGGGGAGCTGTTTTTT.

The chain couples TRBV4-3 to TRBJ2-7; perhaps D is TRBD1 or TRBD2 (6 bases each). Germline V CDR1 and CDR2: LGHNA, YSLEER. This CDR3 contains 15 residues. V lost 0 bases and J 4 bases, leaving 13 bases between the germline ends. CDR3 in DNA: TGCGCCAGCAGCCAAGATGTCGGGGGCGCGTACGAGCAGTACTTC. As protein: CASSQDVGGAYEQYF.

The V and J genes are TRBV4-1 and TRBJ2-5; possible D gene TRBD2, 7 bases. Germline V gives CDR1 MGHRA, CDR2 YSYEKL. V lost 0 bases and J 11 bases, leaving 16 bases between the germline ends. The CDR3 runs 14 residues. This chain's CDR3 is CASSQEAGAHEQYF. The CDR3 DNA reads TGCGCCAGCAGCCAAGAGGCGGGGGCCCATGAGCAGTACTTC.

This chain connects TRBV4-2 to TRBJ2-7; no clear D. The CDR3 has 15 amino acids. Between the trimmed V and J ends, which lost 3 bases and 6 bases, there was a span of 18 bases. Germline values: CDR1 LGHNA, CDR2 YNFKEQ. CDR3 bases: TGTGCCAGCAGCCACATGAGGAGCGTAGACGGCGAGCAGTACTTC. Amino acids: CASSHMRSVDGEQYF.

V usage is TRBV6-5 and J usage is TRBJ1-2, with TRBD1 matching over 9 bases. Germline CDR1 MNHEY, CDR2 SVGAGI. V lost 6 bases and J lost 4; bases outside the gene matches: 12. The CDR3 is made up of 16 amino acids. In nucleotides, the CDR3 is TGTGCCAGCAGACAAACCGGGACAGGGATACTCTATGGCTACACCTTC. Its translation is CASRQTGTGILYGYTF.

The J gene is TRBJ2-5, the V gene TRBV24-1; possible D gene TRBD2, 6 bases. CDR1 is KGHDR, CDR2 SFDVKD, per germline. V was trimmed by 4 bases and J by 11 bases, leaving 31 bases between them. This CDR3 has 18 residues. In DNA, the CDR3 is TGTGCCACCAGTGACCCAACAAGCCGACTAGGGTTTGACAATGAGCAGTACTTC. This translates into CATSDPTSRLGFDNEQYF.

This chain connects TRBV20-1 to TRBJ2-1, with 8 nucleotides matching TRBD1. CDR3 size: 11 residues. In germline, CDR1 is DFQATT, CDR2 SNEGSKA (reference sequence). The junction had 7 bases not matched to a gene; V was cut back by 6 bases and J by 12 bases. The CDR3 sequence: CSATGGMGQFF. CDR3 coding DNA: TGCAGTGCAACAGGGGGGATGGGGCAGTTCTTC.